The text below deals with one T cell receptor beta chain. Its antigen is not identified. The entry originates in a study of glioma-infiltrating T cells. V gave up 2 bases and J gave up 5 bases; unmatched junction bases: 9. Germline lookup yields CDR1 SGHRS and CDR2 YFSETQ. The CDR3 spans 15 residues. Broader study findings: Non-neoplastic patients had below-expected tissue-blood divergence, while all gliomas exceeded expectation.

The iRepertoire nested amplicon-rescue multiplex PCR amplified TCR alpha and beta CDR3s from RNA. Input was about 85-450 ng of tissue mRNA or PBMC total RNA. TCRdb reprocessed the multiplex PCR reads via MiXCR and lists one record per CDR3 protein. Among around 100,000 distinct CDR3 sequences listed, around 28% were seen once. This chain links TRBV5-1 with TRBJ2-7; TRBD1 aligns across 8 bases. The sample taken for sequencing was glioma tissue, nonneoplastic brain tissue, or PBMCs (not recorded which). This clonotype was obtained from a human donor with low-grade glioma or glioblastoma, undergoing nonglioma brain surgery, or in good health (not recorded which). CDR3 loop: CASSFIGTGVNEQYF. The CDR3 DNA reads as TGCGCCAGCAGCTTTATTGGGACAGGAGTCAACGAGCAGTACTTC.